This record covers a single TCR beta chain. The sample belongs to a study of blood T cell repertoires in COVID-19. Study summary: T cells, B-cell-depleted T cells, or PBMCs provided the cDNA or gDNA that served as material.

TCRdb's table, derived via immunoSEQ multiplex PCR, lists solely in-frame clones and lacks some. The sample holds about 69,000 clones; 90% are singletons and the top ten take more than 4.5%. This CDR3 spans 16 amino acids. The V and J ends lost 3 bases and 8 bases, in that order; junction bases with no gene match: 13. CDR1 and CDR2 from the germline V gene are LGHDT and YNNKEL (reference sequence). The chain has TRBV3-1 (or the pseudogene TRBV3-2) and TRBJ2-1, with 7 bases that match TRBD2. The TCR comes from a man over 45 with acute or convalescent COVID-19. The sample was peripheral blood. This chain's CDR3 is CASSQTRTSGADEQFF. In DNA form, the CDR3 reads TGTGCCAGCAGCCAGACGAGGACTAGTGGGGCAGATGAGCAGTTCTTC.